The 28 T cell receptor beta chains presented below share a single source sample, sequenced in a study of blood T cell repertoires in COVID-19 (dated by TCRdb to the early 2020s). Receptor libraries were prepared by the immunoSEQ multiplex PCR assay. In TCRdb, the immuneACCESS table is reduced to in-frame sequences with V and J assigned. These tables do not hold every clone; where another copy was compared, an unresolved V gene accounts for under half, and the others remain unexplained. The sample table holds 150,000 to 200,000 clones, of which 88% were seen once. 2.1% of the sample belongs to the ten largest clones. Sequenced: peripheral blood. The receptors originated from a man between 65 and 85 years old with active or convalescent COVID-19.

J is TRBJ2-7 and V is TRBV5-1; weak D call: TRBD1 (5 bases). This CDR3 has 14 amino acids. V was trimmed by 1 base and J by 6 bases, leaving 14 bases between them. Germline V gene data show CDR1 as SGHRS and CDR2 as YFSETQ. CDR3 coding DNA: TGCGCCAGCAGCTTGCTCCCAGGGAACTCCGAGCAGTACTTC. Amino acid sequence: CASSLLPGNSEQYF.

The chain has TRBV5-1 and TRBJ1-1, with 12 bases lining up with TRBD1. This CDR3 comprises 15 residues. J was trimmed by 4 bases and V by 5 bases; bases with no gene match: 6. CDR1 and CDR2 from the germline V gene are SGHRS and YFSETQ. The DNA for the CDR3 is TGCGCCAGCAGAAGGGACAGGGGGCAAGTCACTGAAGCTTTCTTT. It encodes CASRRDRGQVTEAFF.

The chain employs TRBV27 and TRBJ2-2, with TRBD2 identical over 11 bases. Germline V gene sequence: CDR1 MNHEY, CDR2 SMNVEV (reference sequence). This CDR3 spans 18 amino acids. The junction had 9 bases not matched to a gene; V was cut back by 0 bases and J by 6 bases. The CDR3 reads CASSLSQLAGVGSGELFF. CDR3 nucleotide sequence: TGTGCCAGCAGTTTATCCCAACTAGCGGGAGTTGGGTCCGGGGAGCTGTTTTTT.

The gene calls are TRBV15 and TRBJ2-2; no reliable D call. CDR1 LNHNV and CDR2 YYDKDF come from the germline V gene (reference sequence). The CDR3 consists of 14 residues. The germline V and J ends were trimmed by 1 base and 4 bases, with 7 bases remaining between them. The CDR3 spells CATSRVRGTGELFF. CDR3 coding DNA: TGTGCCACCAGCAGAGTGAGAGGCACCGGGGAGCTGTTTTTT.

The chain carries TRBV5-4 and TRBJ1-2, with a tentative D call TRBD1 (6 bases). The CDR3 is 14 residues long. With 0 bases removed from V and 4 bases from J, the gap between germline ends came to 10 bases. Germline-derived CDR1 and CDR2 are SGHNT and YYREEE (reference sequence). In DNA form, the CDR3 reads TGTGCCAGCAGCTTGGAACAGGGTGGCTATGGCTACACCTTC. As protein: CASSLEQGGYGYTF.

This clone has just a few counts. The chain couples TRBV2 to TRBJ2-7; 8 nucleotides line up with TRBD1. CDR1 and CDR2 (germline): SNHLY, FYNNEI. CDR3 length: 14 residues. The V and J ends lost 6 bases and 2 bases, in that order; junction bases with no gene match: 6. Here the CDR3 DNA reads TGTGCCAGCAGGACCGGGACAGGTACCTACGAGCAGTACTTC. As protein: CASRTGTGTYEQYF.

Only a few counts were recorded for this clone. The chain has TRBV6-5 and TRBJ2-7; a weak D match, TRBD2 (5 bases). Germline V gene sequence: CDR1 MNHEY, CDR2 SVGAGI. Trimming pared 4 bases from V and 7 bases from J, leaving 8 bases between. The CDR3 runs to 11 residues. CDR3 bases: TGTGCCAGCAGTTCAACGGGGGAGCAGTACTTC. Translation: CASSSTGEQYF.

Written as DNA, the CDR3 is TGTGCCAGCAGCTTAGTGGTCAGGGTACCGGGGGAGCTGTTTTTT. This sequence encodes CASSLVVRVPGELFF. The chain joins TRBV7-2 to TRBJ2-2, with D perhaps TRBD1 (5 bases). Germline lookup yields CDR1 SGHTA and CDR2 FQGNSA. Between the trimmed V and J ends, which lost 1 base and 8 bases, there was a span of 14 bases. This CDR3 is 15 amino acids long.

This rearrangement joins TRBV28 to TRBJ2-7, with D perhaps matching TRBD2 (6 bases). Trimming stripped 6 bases from V and 2 bases from J, with 14 bases between. The CDR3 loop spans 14 amino acids. From germline, CDR1 is MDHEN and CDR2 SYDVKM. CDR3 coding DNA: TGTGCCAGCAGGGTGGCACTAGCTGCCTACGAGCAGTACTTC. This gives the protein CASRVALAAYEQYF.

V and J are TRBV28 and TRBJ2-7; 12 bases agree with TRBD2. V was pared by 6 bases and J by 3 bases, with 12 bases of the junction left unmatched. CDR1 is MDHEN, CDR2 SYDVKM, per germline. The CDR3 has 17 amino acids. The CDR3 DNA reads TGTGCCAGCAGGACAACCCGTACTAGCGGGAGGCTCTACGAGCAGTACTTC. Its protein is CASRTTRTSGRLYEQYF. The entire variable domain, with the rest obtained from reference TRBV28 and TRBJ2-7, is as follows: DVKVTQSSRYLVKRTGEKVFLECVQDMDHENMFWYRQDPGLGLRLIYFSYDVKMKEKGDIPEGYSVSREKKERFSLILESASTNQTSMYLCASRTTRTSGRLYEQYFGPGTRLTVT.

A single count supports this clone. The chain recombines TRBV6-6 with TRBJ2-3; 11 bases agree with TRBD2. J lost 4 bases, V lost 4 bases, and 1 base had no gene match. Germline assignment: CDR1 MNHNY and CDR2 SVGAGI (reference sequence). The CDR3 contains 14 residues. The CDR3 loop reads CASSSGLAADTQYF. CDR3 nucleotide sequence: TGTGCCAGCAGTTCGGGACTAGCGGCAGATACGCAGTATTTT.

The chain joins TRBV5-5 to TRBJ1-3; no firm D call. Trimming took 2 bases from V and 0 from J, leaving 6 bases between them. The CDR3 has 14 amino acids. Germline V gene data show CDR1 as SGHKS and CDR2 as YYEKEE (reference sequence). The CDR3 here is CASSFTDSGNTIYF. The CDR3 DNA is TGTGCCAGCAGCTTCACAGACTCTGGAAACACCATATATTTT.

This sequence joins TRBV11-2 and TRBJ2-7, with no clear D. The CDR3 has 14 amino acids. Germline CDR1 SGHAT, CDR2 FQNNGV. V lost 1 base and J 0 bases, leaving 7 bases between the germline ends. CDR3 in DNA: TGTGCCAGCAGCTTAGGGCAGTCCTCCTACGAGCAGTACTTC. It specifies CASSLGQSSYEQYF.

V gene TRBV13 combines with J gene TRBJ1-1; D gene unclear. The CDR3 covers 16 residues. Trimming pared 3 bases from V and 3 bases from J, leaving 17 bases between. Germline V gene sequence: CDR1 PRHDT, CDR2 FYEKMQ (reference sequence). The CDR3 region has the DNA TGTGCCAGCAGCTTTTATAGGAGTACACGGTACACTGAAGCTTTCTTT. It codes for CASSFYRSTRYTEAFF. The whole variable domain, remainder taken from reference TRBV13 and TRBJ1-1, is AAGVIQSPRHLIKEKRETATLKCYPIPRHDTVYWYQQGPGQDPQFLISFYEKMQSDKGSIPDRFSAQQFSDYHSELNMSSLELGDSALYFCASSFYRSTRYTEAFFGQGTRLTVV.

CDR3 region: CASSQAPGLYGYTF. CDR3 DNA sequence: TGTGCCAGCAGCCAAGCCCCAGGGCTCTATGGCTACACCTTC. This chain joins TRBV14 and TRBJ1-2; maybe TRBD1 (5 bases). Germline CDR1 and CDR2: SGHDN and FVKESK. V lost 1 base and J lost 4, with 10 bases in between. This CDR3 has 14 residues.

The chain has TRBV5-8 and TRBJ2-5; D perhaps matches TRBD1 (5 bases). The CDR3 covers 14 residues. The ends were cut back, 4 bases at V and 5 bases at J, with 15 bases in the middle. Germline values: CDR1 SGHTS, CDR2 YDEGEE. This CDR3 is CASSTPGRLETQYF. Written as DNA, the CDR3 is TGTGCCAGCAGCACCCCAGGGCGGTTGGAGACCCAGTACTTC.

V gene TRBV12-3 or TRBV12-4 combines with J gene TRBJ2-7; possibly TRBD2 for D (5 bases). V lost 3 bases to trimming and J lost 7 bases, with 13 bases between them. This CDR3 spans 13 amino acids. CDR3 amino acids: CASSLRQDFEQYF. The CDR3 DNA is TGTGCCAGCAGTTTGAGGCAGGACTTTGAGCAGTACTTC.

The rearrangement uses TRBV14 and TRBJ2-7; D is unclear. The V gene's germline CDR1 is SGHDN and CDR2 FVKESK. The CDR3 runs to 17 residues. V lost 0 bases, J lost 4 bases, and 19 bases lay in between. The CDR3 coding sequence is TGTGCCAGCAGCCAAGATCTGTCCCCAGGCTTCTCTTACGAGCAGTACTTC. This encodes CASSQDLSPGFSYEQYF.

The chain joins TRBV3-1 (or the pseudogene TRBV3-2) to TRBJ1-2; D is ambiguous. This CDR3 comprises 14 residues. Trimming pared 4 bases from V and 5 bases from J, leaving 14 bases between. Germline CDR1 and CDR2: LGHDT and YNNKEL (reference sequence). The CDR3 sequence: CASSRTEGVYGYTF. As DNA, the CDR3 is TGTGCCAGCAGCCGGACTGAGGGAGTTTATGGCTACACCTTC.

This chain connects TRBV28 to TRBJ2-1, with 12 positions matching TRBD2. The CDR3 spans 17 residues. V shed 3 bases, J shed 9 bases, and the junction held 12 bases outside the gene matches. Per germline, CDR1 MDHEN and CDR2 SYDVKM. CDR3 loop: CASSLFDLAGGPGEQFF. CDR3 DNA: TGTGCCAGCAGTTTGTTCGATCTAGCGGGAGGGCCGGGTGAGCAGTTCTTC.

This sequence joins TRBV6-5 and TRBJ2-7; 8 bases map to TRBD1. This CDR3 is 13 amino acids long. The V gene end was trimmed by 5 bases and the J gene end by 3 bases; junction bases not matched to a gene: 3. CDR1 MNHEY and CDR2 SVGAGI come from the germline V gene. The CDR3: CASSRTGSYEQYF. The DNA of the CDR3 is TGTGCCAGCAGTCGGACAGGGAGCTACGAGCAGTACTTC.

In this sample, this clone turned up once. J is TRBJ2-5 and V is TRBV28; TRBD1 aligns across 7 bases. Unmatched junction bases numbered 4, after V lost 7 bases and J lost 5 bases. CDR1 MDHEN and CDR2 SYDVKM come from the germline V gene. This CDR3 contains 12 residues. In DNA, the CDR3 is TGTGCCAGCACACAGGGGTCGGAGACCCAGTACTTC. This encodes CASTQGSETQYF.

Remarks on this clone: Other DNA sequences in this specimen translate into the identical CDR3. The chain uses TRBV9 and TRBJ2-1; 11 bases line up with TRBD2. CDR1 is SGDLS and CDR2 is YYNGEE in the germline V gene. V trimming: 2 bases; J trimming: 4 bases; junction bases outside the gene matches: 2. The CDR3 sequence is 15 residues long. CDR3 residues: CASSVLAGGYNEQFF. CDR3 in DNA: TGTGCCAGCAGCGTCTTAGCGGGGGGGTACAATGAGCAGTTCTTC.

J is TRBJ2-1 and V is TRBV7-6, with a possible D match to TRBD1 (7 bases). This CDR3 has 15 residues. The V end lost 5 bases, the J end lost 9 bases, and 20 bases lay between the germline ends. The V gene's germline CDR1 is SGHVS and CDR2 FNYEAQ. The CDR3 DNA reads as TGTGCCAGCAGCCCAGGGGGGACTTTGGGGAGTGAGCAGTTCTTC. It translates to CASSPGGTLGSEQFF.

The chain recombines TRBV2 with TRBJ2-1, with 12 bases aligning to TRBD2. V lost 5 bases, J lost 5 bases, and 4 bases stayed unmatched. The CDR3 is made up of 15 amino acids. From germline, CDR1 is SNHLY and CDR2 FYNNEI. The CDR3 nucleotides read TGTGCCAGCAGTCAACTAGCGGGGGGAAACAATGAGCAGTTCTTC. Protein product: CASSQLAGGNNEQFF.

This chain connects TRBV3-1 (or the pseudogene TRBV3-2) to TRBJ1-1, with a tentative D call TRBD1 (5 bases). The V end lost 5 bases, the J end lost 7 bases, and 14 bases lay between the germline ends. Germline-derived CDR1 and CDR2 are LGHDT and YNNKEL (reference sequence). This CDR3 is built from 13 residues. The CDR3 region has the DNA TGTGCCAGCAGCGGTCGGCACAGGAGTGAAGCTTTCTTT. It codes for CASSGRHRSEAFF.

J is TRBJ1-1 and V is TRBV24-1; 8 nucleotides match TRBD1. Germline values: CDR1 KGHDR, CDR2 SFDVKD. The length of the CDR3 is 13 residues. V was clipped by 9 bases and J by 1 base; unmatched bases: 3. The CDR3 reads CATRDRRNTEAFF. DNA of the CDR3: TGTGCCACCCGGGACAGGAGGAACACTGAAGCTTTCTTT.

This clone has a single count. The rearrangement joins TRBV28 to TRBJ1-2, with D uncertain. Germline loops: CDR1 MDHEN, CDR2 SYDVKM. The CDR3 loop spans 14 amino acids. V dropped 2 bases and J dropped 10 bases, with 17 bases sitting between them. CDR3 nucleotides: TGTGCCAGCAGTTTAGTCAGGTTGCAGAGGGACTACACCTTC. Translating it yields CASSLVRLQRDYTF.